One sample yielded the 6 T cell receptor beta chains listed below, sequenced in a study of long-term antiretroviral therapy in people with HIV. The assay, immunoSEQ v3.0, was run at survey level. Clones were read by immunoSEQ multiplex PCR, and TCRdb kept only the in-frame ones, dropping some. The table includes approximately 26,000 clones, 85% detected once. The sequenced sample was unsorted PBMCs, obtained 2.3 years after starting antiretroviral therapy. These receptors came from a man aged 40-49 years with HIV.

This chain connects TRBV19 to TRBJ1-2, with D hard to call. Germline lookup yields CDR1 LNHDA and CDR2 SQIVND (reference sequence). V lost 3 bases and J lost 5, with 16 bases in between. CDR3 length equals 15 residues. The CDR3 DNA reads TGTGCCAGTAGTATTGATTCTGGGCCACAATATGGCTACACCTTC. This translates into CASSIDSGPQYGYTF.

The chain joins TRBV9 to TRBJ1-1; no reliable D call. Per the germline V gene, CDR1 is SGDLS and CDR2 is YYNGEE. CDR3 length: 14 residues. The V gene lost 4 bases and the J gene lost 3 bases, with 13 bases spanning the gap. CDR3 protein: CASSLYGGDTEAFF. CDR3 bases: TGTGCCAGCAGCCTTTACGGTGGGGACACTGAAGCTTTCTTT. The complete variable domain, with remaining parts taken from reference TRBV9 and TRBJ1-1, reads DSGVTQTPKHLITATGQRVTLRCSPRSGDLSVYWYQQSLDQGLQFLIQYYNGEERAKGNILERFSAQQFPDLHSELNLSSLELGDSALYFCASSLYGGDTEAFFGQGTRLTVV.

The V and J genes are TRBV11-2 and TRBJ2-1; D not resolved. This CDR3 comprises 12 residues. V shed 3 bases and J shed 2 bases, with 2 bases lying between them. Germline-derived CDR1 and CDR2 are SGHAT and FQNNGV. The CDR3 nucleotides read TGTGCCAGCAGCTTTACCTACAATGAGCAGTTCTTC. Its protein is CASSFTYNEQFF.

This clone was seen only a few times. V is TRBV7-8 and J is TRBJ1-1; maybe TRBD1 (5 bases). Trimming stripped 5 bases from V and 1 base from J, with 8 bases between. Germline assignment: CDR1 SGHVS and CDR2 FQNEAQ. The length of the CDR3 is 13 residues. As DNA, the CDR3 is TGTGCCAGCAGCATTACAGGGAACACTGAAGCTTTCTTT. Encoded protein: CASSITGNTEAFF.

This clone was picked up one time. The chain couples TRBV6-5 to TRBJ2-6; D not certain. From germline, CDR1 is MNHEY and CDR2 SVGAGI. The ends were cut back, 5 bases at V and 0 bases at J, with 8 bases in the middle. The CDR3 extends over 15 amino acids. CDR3 protein: CASSTGRSGANVLTF. The DNA of the CDR3 is TGTGCCAGCAGTACCGGCCGCTCTGGGGCCAACGTCCTGACTTTC.

The chain has TRBV10-3 and TRBJ2-3; 9 positions match TRBD2. The CDR3 sequence is 15 residues long. From germline, CDR1 is ENHRY and CDR2 SYGVKD. V lost 4 bases and J lost 2; bases outside the gene matches: 4. The CDR3 DNA reads as TGTGCCATCAGTGGGAGCGGGAGGTACACAGATACGCAGTATTTT. This sequence encodes CAISGSGRYTDTQYF.